This T cell receptor beta chain was observed in a study of CD8 T cells in ankylosing spondylitis. Points from the study as a whole: In ankylosing spondylitis patients, matched synovial fluid reportedly showed significant enrichment of disease-linked clones. Previously reported in reactive arthritis synovial fluid and blood were some of the motif variants. Within peripheral blood, clones linked to disease were CD8+ and relatively rare. There was a TCR beta motif, made of several highly homologous variants, that appeared characteristic of ankylosing spondylitis blood.

The TCR beta libraries were generated through quantitative 5'-RACE incorporating molecular barcodes. TCRdb analysed the 5' RACE reads with MiXCR anew, one entry per CDR3 protein. Here the sample spans some 140,000 distinct CDR3 sequences, approximately 17% being singletons. The germline V gene encodes CDR1 MNHEY and CDR2 SVGAGI. The CDR3 runs 13 residues. Trimming left V 2 bases short and J 11 bases short, with 14 bases between. This clonotype was seen a handful of times. The antigen remains unidentified. Material: blood, either unsorted or a sorted T cell fraction (not recorded which). The chain carries TRBV6-5 and TRBJ2-3; D assignment may be TRBD1 or TRBD2 (5 bases each). The clonotype originates from a male donor with ankylosing spondylitis. For the CDR3, the DNA is TGTGCCAGCAGTTACCTAGCAGGGAGAGAGCAGTATTTT. It specifies CASSYLAGREQYF.